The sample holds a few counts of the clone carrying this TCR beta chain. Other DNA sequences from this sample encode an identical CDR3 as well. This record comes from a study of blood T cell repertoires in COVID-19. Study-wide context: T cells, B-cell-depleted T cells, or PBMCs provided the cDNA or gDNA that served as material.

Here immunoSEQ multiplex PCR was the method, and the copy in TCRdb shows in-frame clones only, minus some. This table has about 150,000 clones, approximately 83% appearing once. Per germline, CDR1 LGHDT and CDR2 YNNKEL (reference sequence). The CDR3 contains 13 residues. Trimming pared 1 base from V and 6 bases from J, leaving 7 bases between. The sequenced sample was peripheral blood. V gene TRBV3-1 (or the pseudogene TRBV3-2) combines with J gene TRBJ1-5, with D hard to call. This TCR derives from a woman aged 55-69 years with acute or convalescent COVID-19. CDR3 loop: CASSQGGSQPQHF. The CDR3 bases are TGTGCCAGCAGCCAAGGAGGCAGTCAGCCCCAGCATTTT.